This T cell receptor beta chain was recovered during a study of blood T cells in healthy people across ages. V dropped 6 bases and J dropped 3 bases, with 17 bases sitting between them. CDR3 length: 15 amino acids. Germline CDR1 MNHEY, CDR2 SMNVEV (reference sequence). This clonotype was counted between two and nine times. A sample-barcoded 5' primer and a J-beta primer mix were used in a second PCR of roughly 6 to 11 cycles. From the 5' RACE reads, TCRdb called clonotypes with MiXCR, one entry per CDR3 protein. The sample holds 380,000 or so distinct CDR3 sequences; 52% are singletons and the top ten take under 65%.

The TCR was taken from a man aged 55 to 70 in good health. The chain is built from TRBV27 and TRBJ1-2; maybe TRBD1 (5 bases). The source material was blood. CDR3 sequence reads: CASREAGKADYGYTF. CDR3 in DNA: TGTGCCAGCAGGGAGGCAGGGAAGGCGGACTATGGCTACACCTTC.